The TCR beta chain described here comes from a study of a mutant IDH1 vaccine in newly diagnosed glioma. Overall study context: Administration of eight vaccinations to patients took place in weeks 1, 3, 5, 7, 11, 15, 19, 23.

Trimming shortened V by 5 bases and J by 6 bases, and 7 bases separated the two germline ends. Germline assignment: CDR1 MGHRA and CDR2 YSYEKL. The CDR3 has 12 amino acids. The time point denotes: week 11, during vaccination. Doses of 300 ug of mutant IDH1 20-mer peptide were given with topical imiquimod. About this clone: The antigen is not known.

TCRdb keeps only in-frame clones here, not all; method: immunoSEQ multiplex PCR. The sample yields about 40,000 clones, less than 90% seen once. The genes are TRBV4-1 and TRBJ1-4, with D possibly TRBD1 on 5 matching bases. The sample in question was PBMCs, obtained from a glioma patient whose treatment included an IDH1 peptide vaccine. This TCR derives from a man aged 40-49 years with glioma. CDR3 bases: TGCGCCAGCAGCTTCAGGGATGAAAAACTGTTTTTT. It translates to CASSFRDEKLFF.